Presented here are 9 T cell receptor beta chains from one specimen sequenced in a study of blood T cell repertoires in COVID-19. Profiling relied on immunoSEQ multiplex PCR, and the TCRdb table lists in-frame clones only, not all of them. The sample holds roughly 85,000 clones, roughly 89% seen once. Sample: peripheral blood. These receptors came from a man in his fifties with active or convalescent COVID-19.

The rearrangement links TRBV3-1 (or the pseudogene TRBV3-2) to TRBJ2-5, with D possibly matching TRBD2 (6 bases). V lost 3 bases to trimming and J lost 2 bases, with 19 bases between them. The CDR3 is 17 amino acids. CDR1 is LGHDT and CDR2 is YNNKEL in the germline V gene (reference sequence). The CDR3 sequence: CASSQGYGGVRQETQYF. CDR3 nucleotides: TGTGCCAGCAGCCAGGGGTACGGGGGAGTGCGGCAAGAGACCCAGTACTTC.

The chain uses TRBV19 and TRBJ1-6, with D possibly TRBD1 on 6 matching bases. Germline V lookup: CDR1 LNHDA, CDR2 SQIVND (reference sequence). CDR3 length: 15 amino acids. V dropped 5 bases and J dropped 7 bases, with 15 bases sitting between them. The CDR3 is CASSYGGGTNSPLHF. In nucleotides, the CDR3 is TGTGCCAGTAGTTATGGGGGCGGTACAAATTCACCCCTCCACTTT.

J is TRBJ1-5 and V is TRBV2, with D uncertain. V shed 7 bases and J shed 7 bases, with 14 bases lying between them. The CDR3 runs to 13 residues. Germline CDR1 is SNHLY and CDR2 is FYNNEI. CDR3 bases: TGTGCCAGCATGGGAGAGGGTCGGCAGCCCCAGCATTTT. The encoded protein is CASMGEGRQPQHF.

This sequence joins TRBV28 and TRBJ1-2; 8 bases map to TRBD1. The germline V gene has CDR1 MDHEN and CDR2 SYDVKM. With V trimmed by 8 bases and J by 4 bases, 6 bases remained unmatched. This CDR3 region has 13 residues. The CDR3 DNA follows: TGTGCCAGCGAAGGACAGGGAGGCTATGGCTACACCTTC. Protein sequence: CASEGQGGYGYTF.

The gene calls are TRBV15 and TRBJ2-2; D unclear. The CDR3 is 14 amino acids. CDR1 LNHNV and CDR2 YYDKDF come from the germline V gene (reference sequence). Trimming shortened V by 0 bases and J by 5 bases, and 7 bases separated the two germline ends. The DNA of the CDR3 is TGTGCCACCAGCAGAGATGCACGGACCGGGGAGCTGTTTTTT. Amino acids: CATSRDARTGELFF.

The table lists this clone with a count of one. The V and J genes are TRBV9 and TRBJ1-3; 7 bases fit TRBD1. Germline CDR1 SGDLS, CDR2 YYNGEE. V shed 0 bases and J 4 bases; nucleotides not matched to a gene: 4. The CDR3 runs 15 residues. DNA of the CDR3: TGTGCCAGCAGCGTAGAGGGGGCGCCCGGAAACACCATATATTTT. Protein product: CASSVEGAPGNTIYF.

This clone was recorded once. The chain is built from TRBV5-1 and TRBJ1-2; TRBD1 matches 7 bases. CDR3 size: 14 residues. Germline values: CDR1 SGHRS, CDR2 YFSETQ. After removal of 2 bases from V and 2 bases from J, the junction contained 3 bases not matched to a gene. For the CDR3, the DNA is TGCGCCAGCAGCTTTGAGACAGGGAACTATGGCTACACCTTC. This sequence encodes CASSFETGNYGYTF. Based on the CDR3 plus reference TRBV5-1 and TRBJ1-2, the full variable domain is KAGVTQTPRYLIKTRGQQVTLSCSPISGHRSVSWYQQTPGQGLQFLFEYFSETQRNKGNFPGRFSGRQFSNSRSEMNVSTLELGDSALYLCASSFETGNYGYTFGSGTRLTVV.

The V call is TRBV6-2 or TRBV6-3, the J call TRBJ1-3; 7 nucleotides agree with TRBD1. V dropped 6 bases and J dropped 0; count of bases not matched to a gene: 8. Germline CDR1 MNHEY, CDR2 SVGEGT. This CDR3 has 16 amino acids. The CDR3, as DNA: TGTGCCAGCAGCAGGACCGACAGGGCCTCTGGAAACACCATATATTTT. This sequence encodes CASSRTDRASGNTIYF.

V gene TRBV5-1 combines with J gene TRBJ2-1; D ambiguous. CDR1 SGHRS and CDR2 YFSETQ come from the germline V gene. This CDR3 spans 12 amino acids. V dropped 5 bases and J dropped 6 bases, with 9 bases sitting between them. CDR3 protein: CASSLIVNEQFF. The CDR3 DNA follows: TGCGCCAGCAGTTTGATAGTCAATGAGCAGTTCTTC.